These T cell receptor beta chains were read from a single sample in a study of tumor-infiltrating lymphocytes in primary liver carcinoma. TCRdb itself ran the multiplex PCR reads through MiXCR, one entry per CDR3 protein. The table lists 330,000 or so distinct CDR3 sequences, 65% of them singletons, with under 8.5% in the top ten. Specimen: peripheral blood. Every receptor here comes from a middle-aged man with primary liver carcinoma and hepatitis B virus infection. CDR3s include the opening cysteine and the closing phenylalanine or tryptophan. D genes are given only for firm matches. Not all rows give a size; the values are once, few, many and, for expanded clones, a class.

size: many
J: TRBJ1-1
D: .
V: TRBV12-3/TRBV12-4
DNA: TGTGCCAGCAGACCACGGGCCGCGGAAGCTTTCTTT
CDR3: CASRPRAAEAFF

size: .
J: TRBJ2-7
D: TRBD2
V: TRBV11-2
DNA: TGTACCAGCAGCTTAAGAGGGGGACTAGGGGGAGAGCAGTACTTC
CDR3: CTSSLRGGLGGEQYF

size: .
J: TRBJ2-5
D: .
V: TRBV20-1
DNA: TGCAGTGCTCCCCGTGACTTACAAGAGACCCAGTACTTC
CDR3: CSAPRDLQETQYF

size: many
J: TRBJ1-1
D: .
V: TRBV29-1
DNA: TGCAGCTCCCGTGCGGGGCAGGGGAACACTGAAGCTTTCTTT
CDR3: CSSRAGQGNTEAFF

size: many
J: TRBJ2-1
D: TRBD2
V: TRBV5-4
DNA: TGTGCCAGCACCCGGACTAGCGGGCATACCAATGAGCAGTTCTTC
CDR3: CASTRTSGHTNEQFF

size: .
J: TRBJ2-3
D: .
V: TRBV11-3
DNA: TGTGCCAGTATCAAGCCTGAGAGCACAGATACGCAGTATTTT
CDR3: CASIKPESTDTQYF

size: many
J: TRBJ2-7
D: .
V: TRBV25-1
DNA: TGTGCCAGCAGTGAAGGGTACGAGCAGTACTTC
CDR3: CASSEGYEQYF

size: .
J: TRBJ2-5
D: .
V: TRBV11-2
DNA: TGTGCCAGCAGCCGAGGGGATCTGGAGACCCAGTACTTC
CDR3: CASSRGDLETQYF

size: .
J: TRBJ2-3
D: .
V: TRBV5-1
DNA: TGCGCCAGTGGGACTGGAAGCACAGATACGCAGTATTTT
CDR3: CASGTGSTDTQYF

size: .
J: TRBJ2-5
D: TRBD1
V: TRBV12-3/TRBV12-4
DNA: TGTGCCAGCGCTCAGGGACAGTCCCAAGAGACCCAGTACTTC
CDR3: CASAQGQSQETQYF

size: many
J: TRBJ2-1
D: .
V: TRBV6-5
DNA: TGTGCCAGCAGTTACGGACTTTACAATGAGCAGTTCTTC
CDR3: CASSYGLYNEQFF

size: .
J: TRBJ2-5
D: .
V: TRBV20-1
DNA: TGCAGTGCGAACCCCCAAGAGACCCAGTACTTC
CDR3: CSANPQETQYF

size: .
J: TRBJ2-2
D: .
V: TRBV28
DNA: TGTGCCAGCAGTCCCCCACATCTAGAGCCTGACACCGGGGAGCTGTTGTTT
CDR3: CASSPPHLEPDTGELLF

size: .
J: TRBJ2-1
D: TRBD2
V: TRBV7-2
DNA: TGTACCAGCAGTCGGGCTAGCGGGCACGATGAGCAGCTCTTC
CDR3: CTSSRASGHDEQLF

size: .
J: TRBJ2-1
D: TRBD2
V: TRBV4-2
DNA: TGTACCAGCAGCCATGCGACTAGCGCCTACAATGAGCAGTTCTTC
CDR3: CTSSHATSAYNEQFF

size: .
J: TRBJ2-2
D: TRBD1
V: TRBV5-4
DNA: TGTGCCAGCAGCCGGGACAGGGGTGACTTAACCGGGGAGCTGTTTTTT
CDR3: CASSRDRGDLTGELFF

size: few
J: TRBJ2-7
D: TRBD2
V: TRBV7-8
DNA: TGTGCCAGCAGAAGACTAGCGGGAGGGCTGTACGAGCAGTACTTC
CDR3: CASRRLAGGLYEQYF

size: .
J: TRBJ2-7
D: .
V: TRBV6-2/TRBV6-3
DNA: TGTGCCAGCAGTTTACCAATCGGGTCAGTCTCCTACGAGCAGTACTTC
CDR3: CASSLPIGSVSYEQYF

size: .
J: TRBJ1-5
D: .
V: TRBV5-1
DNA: TGCGCCACTCATCGAATGTACAATCAGCCCCAGCACTTT
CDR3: CATHRMYNQPQHF

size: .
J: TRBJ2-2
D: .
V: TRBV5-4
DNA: TGTGCCAGCAGCTCGAGGGGTCACAACACCGGGGAGCTGTTTTTT
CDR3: CASSSRGHNTGELFF

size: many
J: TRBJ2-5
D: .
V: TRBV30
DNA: TGTGCCTGGAGTGTTGACCGGACCCAGTACTTC
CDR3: CAWSVDRTQYF

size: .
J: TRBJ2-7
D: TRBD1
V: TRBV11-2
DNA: TGTGCCAGCAACCCGGACAGGGGAAGGGAGCAATACTTC
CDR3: CASNPDRGREQYF